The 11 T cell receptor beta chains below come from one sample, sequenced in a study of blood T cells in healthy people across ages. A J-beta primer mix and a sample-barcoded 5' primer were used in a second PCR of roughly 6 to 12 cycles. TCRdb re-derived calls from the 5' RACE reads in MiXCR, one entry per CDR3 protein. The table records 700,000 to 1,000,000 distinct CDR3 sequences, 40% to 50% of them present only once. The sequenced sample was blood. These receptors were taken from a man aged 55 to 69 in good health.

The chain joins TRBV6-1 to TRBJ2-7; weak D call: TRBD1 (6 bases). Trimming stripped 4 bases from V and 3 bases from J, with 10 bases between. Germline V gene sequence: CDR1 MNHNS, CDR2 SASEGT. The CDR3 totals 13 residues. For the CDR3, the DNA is TGTGCCAGCAGTGCGGACAGAAACTACGAGCAGTACTTC. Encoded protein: CASSADRNYEQYF.

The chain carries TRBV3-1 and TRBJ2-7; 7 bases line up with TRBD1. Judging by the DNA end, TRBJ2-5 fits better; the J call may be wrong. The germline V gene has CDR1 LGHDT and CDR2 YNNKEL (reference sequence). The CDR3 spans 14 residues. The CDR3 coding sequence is TGTGCCAGCAGCCATGACAGGGATGAAGAGACCCAGTACTTC. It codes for CASSHDRDEETQYF.

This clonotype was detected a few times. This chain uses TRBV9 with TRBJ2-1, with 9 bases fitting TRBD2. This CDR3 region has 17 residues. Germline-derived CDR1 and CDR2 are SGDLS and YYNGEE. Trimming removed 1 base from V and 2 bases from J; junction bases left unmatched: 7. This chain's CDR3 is CASSVQAGGLTYNEQFF. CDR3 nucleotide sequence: TGTGCCAGCAGCGTACAAGCGGGGGGCCTCACCTACAATGAGCAGTTCTTC.

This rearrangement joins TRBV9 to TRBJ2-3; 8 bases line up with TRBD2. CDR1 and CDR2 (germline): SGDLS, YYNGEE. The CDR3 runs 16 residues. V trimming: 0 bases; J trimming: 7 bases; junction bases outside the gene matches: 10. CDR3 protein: CASSVEFAGGMNTQYF. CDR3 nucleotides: TGTGCCAGCAGCGTAGAATTTGCGGGGGGCATGAATACGCAGTATTTT. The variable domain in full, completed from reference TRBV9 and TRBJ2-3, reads DSGVTQTPKHLITATGQRVTLRCSPRSGDLSVYWYQQSLDQGLQFLIQYYNGEERAKGNILERFSAQQFPDLHSELNLSSLELGDSALYFCASSVEFAGGMNTQYFGPGTRLTVL.

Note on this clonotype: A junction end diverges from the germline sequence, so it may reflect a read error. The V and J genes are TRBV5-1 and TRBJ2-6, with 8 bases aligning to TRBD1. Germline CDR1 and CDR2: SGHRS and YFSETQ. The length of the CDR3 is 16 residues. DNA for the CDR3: TGCGTTAGCAGCTTGGGACAGGAGGCTGGGGCCAACGTCCCGACTTTC. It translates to CVSSLGQEAGANVPTF.

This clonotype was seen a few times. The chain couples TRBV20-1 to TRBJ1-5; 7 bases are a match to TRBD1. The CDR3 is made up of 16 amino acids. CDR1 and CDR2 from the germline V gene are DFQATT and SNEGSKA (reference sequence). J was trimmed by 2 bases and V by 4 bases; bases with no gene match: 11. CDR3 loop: CSATALTGHGNQPQHF. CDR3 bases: TGCAGTGCTACCGCCTTGACAGGGCATGGCAATCAGCCCCAGCATTTT.

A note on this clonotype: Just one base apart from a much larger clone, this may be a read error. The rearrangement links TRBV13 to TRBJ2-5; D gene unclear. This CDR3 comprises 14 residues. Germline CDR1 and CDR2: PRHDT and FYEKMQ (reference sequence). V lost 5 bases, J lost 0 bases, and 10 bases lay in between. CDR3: CASSVPGYQETQYF. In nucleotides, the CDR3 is TGTGCCAGCAGCGTCCCGGGCTACCAAGAGACCCAGTACTTC.

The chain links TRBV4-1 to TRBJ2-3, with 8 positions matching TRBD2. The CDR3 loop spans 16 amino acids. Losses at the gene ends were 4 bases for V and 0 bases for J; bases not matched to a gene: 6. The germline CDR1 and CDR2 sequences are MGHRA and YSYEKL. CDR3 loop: CASSLRLATSTDTQYF. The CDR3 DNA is TGCGCCAGCAGCCTCCGACTAGCGACTAGCACAGATACGCAGTATTTT.

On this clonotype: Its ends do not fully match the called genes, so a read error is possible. This CDR3 reads CSSSYSRNEQFF. CDR3 nucleotides: TGTTCCAGCAGTTACTCGAGGAATGAGCAGTTCTTC. J is TRBJ2-1 and V is TRBV6-2 or TRBV6-3, with D hard to call. There are 12 residues in the CDR3. Germline-derived CDR1 and CDR2 are MNHEY and SVGEGT.

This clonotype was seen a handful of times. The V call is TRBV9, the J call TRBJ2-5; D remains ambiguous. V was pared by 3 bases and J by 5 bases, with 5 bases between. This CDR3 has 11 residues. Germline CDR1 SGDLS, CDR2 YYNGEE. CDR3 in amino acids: CASSDGETQYF. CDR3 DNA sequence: TGTGCCAGCAGCGATGGGGAGACCCAGTACTTC. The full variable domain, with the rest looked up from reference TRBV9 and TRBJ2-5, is DSGVTQTPKHLITATGQRVTLRCSPRSGDLSVYWYQQSLDQGLQFLIQYYNGEERAKGNILERFSAQQFPDLHSELNLSSLELGDSALYFCASSDGETQYFGPGTRLLVL.

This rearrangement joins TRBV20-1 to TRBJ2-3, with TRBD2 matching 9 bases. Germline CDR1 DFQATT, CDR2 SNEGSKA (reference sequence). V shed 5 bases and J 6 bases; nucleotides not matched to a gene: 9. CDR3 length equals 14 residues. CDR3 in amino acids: CSAPSGGFFDTQYF. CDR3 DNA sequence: TGCAGTGCTCCGAGCGGGGGGTTCTTTGATACGCAGTATTTT.